These 3 T cell receptor beta chains were sequenced from one sample in a study of blood T cell repertoires in COVID-19 (dated by TCRdb to about 2020). The protocol used for the library was the immunoSEQ multiplex PCR assay. Imported from immuneACCESS, the table was reduced by TCRdb to in-frame sequences with V and J called. These copies leave out some clones; in studies compared against another copy, an unresolved V gene accounts for under half, and the cause of the remainder is not known. The sample table holds 150,000 to 250,000 clones, of which around 82% were seen once. The biggest ten clones account for about an eighth of the sample. The sample was PBMCs or T cells enriched from blood (not recorded which). Every receptor here comes from a man aged 35 to 55 who had recovered from COVID-19.

The chain uses TRBV7-9 and TRBJ2-3, with 10 bases lining up with TRBD1. Germline lookup yields CDR1 SEHNR and CDR2 FQNEAQ (reference sequence). The CDR3 has 17 residues. After removal of 3 bases from V and 4 bases from J, the junction contained 10 bases not matched to a gene. DNA for the CDR3: TGTGCCAGCAGCTTCTTGCCGGGACAGGGGATTGCAGATACGCAGTATTTT. This sequence encodes CASSFLPGQGIADTQYF.

The chain joins TRBV7-2 to TRBJ1-6; 7 bases are a match to TRBD1. The CDR3 has 15 residues. Germline trimming cut 6 bases from V and 8 bases from J; bases unmatched to any gene: 10. The germline gives CDR1 SGHTA, CDR2 FQGNSA. CDR3: CASSGGQLNHSPLHF. The CDR3 coding sequence is TGTGCCAGCAGTGGGGGACAGCTCAATCATTCACCCCTCCACTTT.

The chain joins TRBV5-1 to TRBJ2-7, with 7 positions matching TRBD1. The CDR3 contains 15 residues. The V gene's germline CDR1 is SGHRS and CDR2 YFSETQ. Losses at the gene ends were 4 bases for V and 2 bases for J; bases not matched to a gene: 9. CDR3 region: CASSPRQGSPYEQYF. The CDR3 DNA follows: TGCGCCAGCAGCCCAAGACAGGGCTCCCCCTACGAGCAGTACTTC. The full variable domain, rest sourced from reference TRBV5-1 and TRBJ2-7, is KAGVTQTPRYLIKTRGQQVTLSCSPISGHRSVSWYQQTPGQGLQFLFEYFSETQRNKGNFPGRFSGRQFSNSRSEMNVSTLELGDSALYLCASSPRQGSPYEQYFGPGTRLTVT.